The source of this T cell receptor (beta chain) is a study of T cells in localized non-small cell lung cancer. Germline values: CDR1 LNHDA, CDR2 SQIVND (reference sequence). The CDR3 runs to 16 residues. V gave up 6 bases and J gave up 2 bases; unmatched junction bases: 8. The assay was immunoSEQ multiplex PCR, and TCRdb's table has in-frame clones only and misses some. Of roughly 17,000 clones listed, over 75% were seen once; the top ten hold roughly 23%. The sequence came from a female donor older than 55 with stage I lung adenocarcinoma. This chain joins TRBV19 and TRBJ2-3; 10 bases are a match to TRBD2. The sample here was peripheral blood, taken before any cancer treatment. CDR3 loop: CASRGGSGGTTDTQYF. Written as DNA, the CDR3 is TGTGCCAGTAGAGGGGGTAGCGGGGGGACCACAGATACGCAGTATTTT. Supplemented by reference TRBV19 and TRBJ2-3, the full variable domain reads DGGITQSPKYLFRKEGQNVTLSCEQNLNHDAMYWYRQDPGQGLRLIYYSQIVNDFQKGDIAEGYSVSREKKESFPLTVTSAQKNPTAFYLCASRGGSGGTTDTQYFGPGTRLTVL.